The 26 T cell receptor beta chains in this list originate from one sample, sequenced in a study of cytomegalovirus exposure and HLA in healthy donors. This table comes from immunoSEQ multiplex PCR, and its TCRdb copy is limited to in-frame clones, with some not included. The sample records roughly 65,000 clones, roughly 94% being singletons. Sequences were obtained from PBMCs. The origin of the receptors is a man between 18 and 29 years old in good health and CMV-seropositive.

The chain employs TRBV11-3 and TRBJ2-5, with unresolved D. Trimming removed 5 bases at V and 1 base at J, with 14 bases between. Germline V lookup: CDR1 SGHNT, CDR2 YENEEA. This CDR3 region has 15 residues. The CDR3 is CASSPRQVGQETQYF. CDR3 DNA sequence: TGTGCCAGCAGCCCCAGACAAGTCGGCCAAGAGACCCAGTACTTC.

The V call is TRBV10-1, the J call TRBJ2-1; tentative D call: TRBD2 (7 bases). This CDR3 spans 14 amino acids. The germline CDR1 and CDR2 sequences are WNHNN and SYGVQD (reference sequence). Deletions cut 2 bases from V and 7 bases from J, with 12 bases between. The CDR3 here is CASSEMGGLNEQFF. CDR3 sequence (DNA): TGCGCCAGCAGTGAGATGGGGGGGCTAAATGAGCAGTTCTTC.

V is TRBV6-1 and J is TRBJ1-6; perhaps TRBD1 as D (6 bases). V lost 7 bases and J 5 bases, leaving 12 bases between the germline ends. This CDR3 region has 14 residues. The germline gives CDR1 MNHNS, CDR2 SASEGT. CDR3 amino acids: CASTGGQDNSPLHF. CDR3 sequence (DNA): TGTGCCAGCACGGGGGGGCAGGATAATTCACCCCTCCACTTT.

This sequence joins TRBV2 and TRBJ1-2; no clear D gene. Deletions cut 5 bases from V and 5 bases from J, with 6 bases between. There are 11 residues in the CDR3. The germline V gene has CDR1 SNHLY and CDR2 FYNNEI. CDR3 residues: CASSPPYGYTF. The CDR3 DNA reads TGTGCCAGCAGTCCCCCGTATGGCTACACCTTC.

V gene TRBV7-6 combines with J gene TRBJ2-7; weak D call: TRBD1 (7 bases). Germline V CDR1 and CDR2: SGHVS, FNYEAQ. The CDR3 is 15 amino acids. Trimming removed 5 bases at V and 2 bases at J, with 16 bases between. DNA for the CDR3: TGTGCCAGCAGCCCTGCAGGGGGGAGAACCTACGAGCAGTACTTC. Its protein product is CASSPAGGRTYEQYF.

This chain joins TRBV5-6 and TRBJ2-1; D perhaps matches TRBD1 (5 bases). The CDR3 has 12 amino acids. Trimming left V 4 bases short and J 10 bases short, with 12 bases between. Germline V gene data show CDR1 as SGHDT and CDR2 as YYEEEE. The chain's CDR3 is CASSAGHPEQFF. CDR3 nucleotide sequence: TGTGCCAGCAGCGCTGGACACCCCGAGCAGTTCTTC.

The V gene is TRBV11-2, the J gene TRBJ2-1; possible D gene TRBD2, 7 bases. Germline V gene data show CDR1 as SGHAT and CDR2 as FQNNGV. This CDR3 comprises 13 residues. V lost 5 bases and J lost 4, with 9 bases in between. The CDR3 sequence: CASSGGAYNEQFF. The CDR3, as DNA: TGTGCCAGCAGCGGGGGGGCATACAATGAGCAGTTCTTC.

CDR3 region: CASSAKQGLGGTDTQYF. CDR3 sequence (DNA): TGTGCCAGCAGCGCTAAACAGGGCCTCGGGGGCACAGATACGCAGTATTTT. The chain couples TRBV11-3 to TRBJ2-3; a weak D match, TRBD1 (6 bases). Germline CDR1 is SGHNT and CDR2 is YENEEA. CDR3 size: 17 residues. The germline V and J ends were trimmed by 5 bases and 1 base, with 19 bases remaining between them. Full variable domain (remainder filled in from reference TRBV11-3 and TRBJ2-3): EAGVVQSPRYKIIEKKQPVAFWCNPISGHNTLYWYLQNLGQGPELLIRYENEEAVDDSQLPKDRFSAERLKGVDSTLKIQPAELGDSAVYLCASSAKQGLGGTDTQYFGPGTRLTVL.

The CDR3 region has the DNA TGCAGCGTTCACAGGGGTATTTATGGCTACACCTTC. Its translation: CSVHRGIYGYTF. The chain employs TRBV29-1 and TRBJ1-2; the match to TRBD1 covers 7 bases. J gave up 5 bases and V 5 bases, and 5 bases lay outside the gene matches. The CDR3 has 12 amino acids. CDR1 SQVTM and CDR2 ANQGSEA come from the germline V gene.

CDR3 sequence reads: CASSSRDSNEKLFF. DNA for the CDR3: TGTGCCAGCAGCTCCCGGGACAGCAATGAAAAACTGTTTTTT. V is TRBV5-8 and J is TRBJ1-4; TRBD1 aligns across 7 bases. This CDR3 is built from 14 residues. Germline V CDR1 and CDR2: SGHTS, YDEGEE. After removal of 3 bases from V and 5 bases from J, the junction contained 4 bases not matched to a gene.

The rearrangement joins TRBV10-3 to TRBJ1-1; a weak D match, TRBD1 (6 bases). From germline, CDR1 is ENHRY and CDR2 SYGVKD. V was clipped by 4 bases and J by 3 bases, with 18 bases between them. The CDR3 is made up of 16 amino acids. Written as DNA, the CDR3 is TGTGCCATCAGTGGGGGGGGCACAGTCGGCCACACTGAAGCTTTCTTT. It encodes CAISGGGTVGHTEAFF.

In its sample, this clone was seen a few times. V usage is TRBV19 and J usage is TRBJ1-2, with a possible D match to TRBD1 (6 bases). The germline V gene encodes CDR1 LNHDA and CDR2 SQIVND (reference sequence). Trimming cost V 5 bases and J 5 bases, with 15 bases left between them. The CDR3 contains 14 residues. CDR3 nucleotides: TGTGCCAGTAGTGGGGGCCTTGCTCCATATGGCTACACCTTC. Translation gives CASSGGLAPYGYTF.

The rearrangement joins TRBV4-1 to TRBJ2-3; 11 bases fit TRBD2. This CDR3 contains 19 residues. The V gene end was trimmed by 0 bases and the J gene end by 4 bases; junction bases not matched to a gene: 12. Germline CDR1 and CDR2: MGHRA and YSYEKL. CDR3 loop: CASSQDRFLQGLAADTQYF. In DNA form, the CDR3 reads TGCGCCAGCAGCCAAGATAGATTTCTTCAGGGACTAGCGGCAGATACGCAGTATTTT.

The rearrangement uses TRBV20-1 and TRBJ2-7; D uncertain. The CDR3 runs 11 residues. V was shortened by 4 bases and J by 5 bases, with 9 bases between the two germline ends. Germline CDR1 and CDR2: DFQATT and SNEGSKA (reference sequence). The CDR3 nucleotides read TGCAGTGCTAAACAATTTGACGAGCAGTACTTC. Its translation is CSAKQFDEQYF.

The V and J genes are TRBV29-1 and TRBJ2-1; a possible D gene is TRBD1 (6 bases). The CDR3 length is 14 residues. CDR1 and CDR2 (germline): SQVTM, ANQGSEA. Between the trimmed V and J ends, which lost 3 bases and 0 bases, there was a span of 9 bases. Here the CDR3 DNA reads TGCAGCGTTGAGAGGGGGACCTCCTACAATGAGCAGTTCTTC. Protein product: CSVERGTSYNEQFF.

In its sample, this clone was seen once. The chain uses TRBV11-2 and TRBJ1-2; TRBD1 is a possible D gene (5 bases). V shed 0 bases and J shed 4 bases, with 12 bases lying between them. The CDR3 runs 15 residues. CDR1 and CDR2 (germline): SGHAT, FQNNGV. The CDR3 spells CASSLEDTGSYGYTF. CDR3 DNA: TGTGCCAGCAGCTTAGAGGACACCGGGAGCTATGGCTACACCTTC. Variable domain in full (rest from reference TRBV11-2 and TRBJ1-2): EAGVAQSPRYKIIEKRQSVAFWCNPISGHATLYWYQQILGQGPKLLIQFQNNGVVDDSQLPKDRFSAERLKGVDSTLKIQPAKLEDSAVYLCASSLEDTGSYGYTFGSGTRLTVV.

The chain combines TRBV6-1 with TRBJ1-2; D unresolved. Germline V gene data show CDR1 as MNHNS and CDR2 as SASEGT. V dropped 3 bases and J dropped 0 bases, with 2 bases sitting between them. This CDR3 is built from 12 residues. The CDR3, as DNA: TGTGCCAGCAGTGACGCTAACTATGGCTACACCTTC. Translated: CASSDANYGYTF.

A single count supports this clone. CDR3 sequence reads: CASSLGERGGYNEQFF. The CDR3 nucleotides are TGTGCCAGCAGCCTAGGGGAGCGGGGGGGCTACAATGAGCAGTTCTTC. The chain carries TRBV7-8 and TRBJ2-1, with 10 bases matching TRBD2. Per germline, CDR1 SGHVS and CDR2 FQNEAQ. J was trimmed by 3 bases and V by 5 bases; bases with no gene match: 7. The CDR3 sequence is 16 residues long.

The V and J genes are TRBV6-5 and TRBJ1-2, with 8 bases that match TRBD1. The trim removed 5 bases at V and 5 bases at J, leaving 10 bases unmatched. The germline CDR1 and CDR2 sequences are MNHEY and SVGAGI. CDR3 length: 15 amino acids. CDR3 DNA sequence: TGTGCCAGCAGTCCCCTCCCGGACAGGGTTTATGGCTACACCTTC. Protein sequence: CASSPLPDRVYGYTF.

This clone was detected only once. The chain carries TRBV7-2 and TRBJ1-4, with D uncertain. With 2 bases removed from V and 8 bases from J, the gap between germline ends came to 6 bases. CDR3 length: 12 residues. CDR1 and CDR2 (germline): SGHTA, FQGNSA. This CDR3 reads CASSLRGEKLFF. For the CDR3, the DNA is TGTGCCAGCAGCTTACGGGGAGAAAAACTGTTTTTT.

V gene TRBV4-1 combines with J gene TRBJ1-1; TRBD1 agrees at 9 bases. Unmatched junction bases numbered 6, after V lost 3 bases and J lost 4 bases. CDR1 and CDR2 (germline): MGHRA, YSYEKL. The CDR3 runs to 15 residues. The CDR3 DNA is TGCGCCAGCAGCCAGTCCGGGACAGGGATCACTGAAGCTTTCTTT. It codes for CASSQSGTGITEAFF.

The chain combines TRBV18 with TRBJ1-1; no firm D call. The V end lost 5 bases, the J end lost 4 bases, and 14 bases lay between the germline ends. The CDR3 is 14 residues long. The germline CDR1 and CDR2 sequences are KGHSH and LQKENI. The CDR3 region has the DNA TGTGCCAGCTCATACAGAACGCTTGGCACTGAAGCTTTCTTT. Its translation is CASSYRTLGTEAFF. Variable domain in full (rest from reference TRBV18 and TRBJ1-1): NAGVMQNPRHLVRRRGQEARLRCSPMKGHSHVYWYRQLPEEGLKFMVYLQKENIIDESGMPKERFSAEFPKEGPSILRIQQVVRGDSAAYFCASSYRTLGTEAFFGQGTRLTVV.

The chain uses TRBV5-1 and TRBJ1-1; D is undetermined. The CDR3 covers 15 residues. The V gene's germline CDR1 is SGHRS and CDR2 YFSETQ. The V end was cut by 0 bases, the J end by 3 bases, with 12 bases between. The CDR3 loop is CASSLATGRDTEAFF. CDR3 nucleotides: TGCGCCAGCAGCTTGGCCACGGGAAGGGACACTGAAGCTTTCTTT. The full variable domain, with the rest looked up from reference TRBV5-1 and TRBJ1-1, is KAGVTQTPRYLIKTRGQQVTLSCSPISGHRSVSWYQQTPGQGLQFLFEYFSETQRNKGNFPGRFSGRQFSNSRSEMNVSTLELGDSALYLCASSLATGRDTEAFFGQGTRLTVV.

This chain joins TRBV28 and TRBJ1-3; 7 nucleotides agree with TRBD1. There are 14 residues in the CDR3. Per the germline V gene, CDR1 is MDHEN and CDR2 is SYDVKM. J lost 7 bases, V lost 6 bases, and 9 bases had no gene match. The CDR3 is CASRQGQIWNTIYF. DNA for the CDR3: TGTGCCAGCAGACAGGGACAGATTTGGAACACCATATATTTT.

V and J are TRBV7-2 and TRBJ2-1; D remains unclear. This CDR3 is 16 amino acids long. The V end lost 1 base, the J end lost 7 bases, and 17 bases lay between the germline ends. Germline assignment: CDR1 SGHTA and CDR2 FQGNSA. As DNA, the CDR3 is TGTGCCAGCAGCTTAGGCAGGATAACGGCAAGAAATGAGCAGTTCTTC. Translating it yields CASSLGRITARNEQFF.

A word on this clone: The same CDR3 is also encoded by other DNA sequences in this sample. The gene calls are TRBV27 and TRBJ2-2; maybe TRBD1 (6 bases). The length of the CDR3 is 13 residues. Germline values: CDR1 MNHEY, CDR2 SMNVEV (reference sequence). The germline V and J ends were trimmed by 4 bases and 5 bases, with 8 bases remaining between them. In DNA, the CDR3 is TGTGCCAGCAGTTCTAGGGGGACCGGGGAGCTGTTTTTT. Its translation is CASSSRGTGELFF.